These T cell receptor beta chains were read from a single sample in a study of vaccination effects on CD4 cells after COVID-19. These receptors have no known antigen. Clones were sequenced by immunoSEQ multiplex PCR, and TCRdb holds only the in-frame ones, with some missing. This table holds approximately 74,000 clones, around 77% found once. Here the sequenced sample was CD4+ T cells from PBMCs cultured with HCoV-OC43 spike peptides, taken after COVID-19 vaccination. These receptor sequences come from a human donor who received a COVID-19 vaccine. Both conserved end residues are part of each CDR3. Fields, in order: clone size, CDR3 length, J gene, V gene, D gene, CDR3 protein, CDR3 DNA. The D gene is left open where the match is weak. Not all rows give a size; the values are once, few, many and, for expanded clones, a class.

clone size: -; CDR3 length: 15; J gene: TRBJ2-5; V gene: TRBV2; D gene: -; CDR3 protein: CASSEGGGGRETQYF; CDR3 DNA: TGTGCCAGCAGTGAAGGTGGTGGGGGTCGGGAGACCCAGTACTTC
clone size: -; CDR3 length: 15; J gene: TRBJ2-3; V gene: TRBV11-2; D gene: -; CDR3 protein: CASSYRGDYTDTQYF; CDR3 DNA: TGTGCCAGCAGCTACCGTGGGGATTACACAGATACGCAGTATTTT
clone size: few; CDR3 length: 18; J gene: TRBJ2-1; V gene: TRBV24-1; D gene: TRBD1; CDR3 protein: CATSDPTPGTGGYNEQFF; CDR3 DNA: TGTGCCACCAGTGATCCTACACCGGGGACAGGGGGCTACAATGAGCAGTTCTTC
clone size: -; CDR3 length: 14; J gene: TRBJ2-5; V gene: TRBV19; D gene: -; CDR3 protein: CASSGWGVRETQYF; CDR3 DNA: TGTGCCAGTAGTGGATGGGGAGTCCGGGAGACCCAGTACTTC
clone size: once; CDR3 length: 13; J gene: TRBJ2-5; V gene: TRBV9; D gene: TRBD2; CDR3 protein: CASSGGGSETQYF; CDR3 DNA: TGTGCCAGCAGCGGGGGGGGGTCGGAGACCCAGTACTTC
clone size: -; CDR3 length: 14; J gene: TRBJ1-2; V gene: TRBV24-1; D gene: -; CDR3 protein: CATSDFSSNYGYTF; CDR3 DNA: TGTGCCACCAGTGATTTCAGCTCTAACTATGGCTACACCTTC
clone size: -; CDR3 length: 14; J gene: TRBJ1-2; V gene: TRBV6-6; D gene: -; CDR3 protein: CASSYSSQTYGYTF; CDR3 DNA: TGTGCCAGCAGTTACTCGTCGCAGACCTATGGCTACACCTTC
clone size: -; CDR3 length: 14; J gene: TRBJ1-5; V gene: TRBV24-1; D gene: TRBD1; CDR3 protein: CATSDVQGVQPQHF; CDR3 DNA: TGTGCCACCAGTGATGTGCAGGGGGTACAGCCCCAGCATTTT
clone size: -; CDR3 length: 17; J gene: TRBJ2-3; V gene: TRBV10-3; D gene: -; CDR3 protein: CAIAPGHSPGGTDTQYF; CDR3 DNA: TGTGCCATCGCCCCGGGACACTCCCCCGGGGGCACAGATACGCAGTATTTT
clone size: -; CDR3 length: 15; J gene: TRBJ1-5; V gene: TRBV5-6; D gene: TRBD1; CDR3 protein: CASSRRQGFNQPQHF; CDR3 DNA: TGTGCCAGCAGCCGCAGACAGGGGTTCAATCAGCCCCAGCATTTT
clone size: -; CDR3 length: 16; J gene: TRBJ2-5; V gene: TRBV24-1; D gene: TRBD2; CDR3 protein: CATSDFSSGGDETQYF; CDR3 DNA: TGTGCCACCAGTGATTTCTCTAGCGGGGGGGACGAGACCCAGTACTTC
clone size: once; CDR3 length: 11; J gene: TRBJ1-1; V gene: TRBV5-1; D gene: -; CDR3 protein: CASSSGREAFF; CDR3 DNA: TGCGCCAGCAGCTCCGGTCGAGAAGCTTTCTTT
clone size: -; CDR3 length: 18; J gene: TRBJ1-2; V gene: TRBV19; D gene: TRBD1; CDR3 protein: CASSMVSGTGGVGYGYTF; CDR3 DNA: TGTGCCAGTAGTATGGTTTCCGGGACAGGGGGCGTCGGCTATGGCTACACCTTC
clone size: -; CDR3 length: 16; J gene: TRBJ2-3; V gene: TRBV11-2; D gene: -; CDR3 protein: CASSPEDTTSTDTQYF; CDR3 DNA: TGTGCCAGCAGCCCAGAGGACACCACTAGCACAGATACGCAGTATTTT
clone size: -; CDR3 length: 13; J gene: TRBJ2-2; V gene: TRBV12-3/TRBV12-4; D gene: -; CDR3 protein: CASSLYGKAGGFF; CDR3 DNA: TGTGCCAGCAGTTTATATGGAAAGGCTGGCGGGTTTTTT
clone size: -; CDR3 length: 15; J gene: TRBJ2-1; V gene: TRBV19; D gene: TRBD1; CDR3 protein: CASRNPGQARDEQFF; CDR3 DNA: TGTGCCAGTAGGAACCCGGGACAGGCTCGGGATGAGCAGTTCTTC
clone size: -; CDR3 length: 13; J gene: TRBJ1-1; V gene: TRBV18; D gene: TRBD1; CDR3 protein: CASSDSGGTEAFF; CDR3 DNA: TGTGCCAGCTCAGATTCAGGGGGCACTGAAGCTTTCTTT
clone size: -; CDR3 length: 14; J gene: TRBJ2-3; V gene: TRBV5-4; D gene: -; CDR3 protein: CASSSRASADTQYF; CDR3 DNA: TGTGCCAGCAGCTCCCGGGCCTCAGCGGATACGCAGTATTTT
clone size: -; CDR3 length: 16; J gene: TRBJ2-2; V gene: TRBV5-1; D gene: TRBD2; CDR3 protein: CASSPLTSANTGELFF; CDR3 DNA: TGCGCCAGCAGCCCTTTGACTAGCGCGAACACCGGGGAGCTGTTTTTT
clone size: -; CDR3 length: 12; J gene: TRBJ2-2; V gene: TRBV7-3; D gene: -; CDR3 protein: CASSLSGGELFF; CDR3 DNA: TGTGCCAGCAGCTTATCCGGGGGGGAGCTGTTTTTT
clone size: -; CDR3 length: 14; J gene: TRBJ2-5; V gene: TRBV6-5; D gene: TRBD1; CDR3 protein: CATLRQGARETQYF; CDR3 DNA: TGTGCCACCCTACGACAGGGGGCGCGGGAGACCCAGTACTTC
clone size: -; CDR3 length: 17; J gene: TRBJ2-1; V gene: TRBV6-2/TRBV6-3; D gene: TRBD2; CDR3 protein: CASSYGTSWGSYNEQFF; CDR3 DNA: TGTGCCAGCAGTTATGGGACTAGCTGGGGCTCCTACAATGAGCAGTTCTTC
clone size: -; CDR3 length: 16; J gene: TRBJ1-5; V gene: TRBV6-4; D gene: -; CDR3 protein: CASSRGGRGGNQPQHF; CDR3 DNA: TGTGCCAGCAGTCGGGGGGGGCGCGGGGGCAATCAGCCCCAGCATTTT
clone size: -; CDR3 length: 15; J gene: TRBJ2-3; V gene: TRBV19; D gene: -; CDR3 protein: CASSSPGGHADTQYF; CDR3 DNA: TGTGCCAGTAGTAGTCCTGGGGGGCACGCAGATACGCAGTATTTT
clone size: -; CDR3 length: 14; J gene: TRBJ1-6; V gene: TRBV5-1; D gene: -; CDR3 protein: CASSLEGERSPLHF; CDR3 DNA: TGCGCCAGCAGCTTGGAGGGGGAACGATCACCCCTCCACTTT
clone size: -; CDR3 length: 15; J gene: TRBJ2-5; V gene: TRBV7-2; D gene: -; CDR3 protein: CASSLTSGVQETQYF; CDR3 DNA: TGTGCCAGCAGCTTAACGTCGGGGGTCCAAGAGACCCAGTACTTC
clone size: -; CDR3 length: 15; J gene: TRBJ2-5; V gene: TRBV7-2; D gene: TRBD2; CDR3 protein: CASSQGLAGVETQYF; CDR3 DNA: TGTGCCAGCAGCCAAGGACTAGCGGGGGTGGAGACCCAGTACTTC
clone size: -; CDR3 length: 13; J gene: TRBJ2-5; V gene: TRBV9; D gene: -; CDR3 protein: CASSRSRTETQYF; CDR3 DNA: TGTGCCAGCAGCCGAAGTAGGACGGAGACCCAGTACTTC
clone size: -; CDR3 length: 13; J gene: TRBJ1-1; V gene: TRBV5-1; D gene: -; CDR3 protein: CASSLGGSTEAFF; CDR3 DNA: TGCGCCAGCAGCTTGGGAGGGTCCACTGAAGCTTTCTTT
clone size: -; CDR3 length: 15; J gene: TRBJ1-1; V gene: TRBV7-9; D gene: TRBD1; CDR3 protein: CASSPRQGLNTEAFF; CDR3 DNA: TGTGCCAGCAGCCCACGACAGGGATTGAACACTGAAGCTTTCTTT
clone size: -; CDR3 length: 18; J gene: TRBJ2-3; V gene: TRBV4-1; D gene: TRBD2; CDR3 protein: CASSQTYGLAGFTDTQYF; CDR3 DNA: TGCGCCAGCAGCCAAACCTATGGACTAGCGGGATTCACAGATACGCAGTATTTT
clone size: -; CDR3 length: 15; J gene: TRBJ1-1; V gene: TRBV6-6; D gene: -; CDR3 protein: CASSYLQGSNTEAFF; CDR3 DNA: TGTGCCAGCAGTTACCTACAGGGCTCGAACACTGAAGCTTTCTTT
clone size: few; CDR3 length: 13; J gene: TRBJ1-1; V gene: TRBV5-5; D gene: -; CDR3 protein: CASSLSSATEAFF; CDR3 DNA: TGTGCCAGCAGTCTAAGTTCAGCCACTGAAGCTTTCTTT
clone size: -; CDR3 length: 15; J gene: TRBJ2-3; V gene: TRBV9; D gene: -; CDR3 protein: CASSGGTPTTDTQYF; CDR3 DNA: TGTGCCAGCAGCGGCGGGACACCCACCACAGATACGCAGTATTTT
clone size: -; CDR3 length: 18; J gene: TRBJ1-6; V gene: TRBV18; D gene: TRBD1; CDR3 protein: CASSPPGQGSIYNSPLHF; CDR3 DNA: TGTGCCAGCTCACCCCCGGGACAGGGATCCATTTATAATTCACCCCTCCACTTT
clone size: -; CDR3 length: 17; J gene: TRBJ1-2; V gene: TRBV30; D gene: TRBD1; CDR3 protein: CAWSPLGQGPFGYGYTF; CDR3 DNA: TGTGCCTGGAGCCCCCTGGGACAGGGGCCCTTTGGCTATGGCTACACCTTC
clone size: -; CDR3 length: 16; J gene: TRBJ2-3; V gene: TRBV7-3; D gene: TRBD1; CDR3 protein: CASSLLGQGSTDTQYF; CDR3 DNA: TGTGCCAGCAGCTTATTAGGACAGGGGAGCACAGATACGCAGTATTTT
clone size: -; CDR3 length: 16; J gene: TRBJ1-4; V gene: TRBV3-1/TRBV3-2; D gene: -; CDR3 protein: CASSHVATATNEKLFF; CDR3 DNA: TGTGCCAGCAGCCATGTCGCGACAGCAACTAATGAAAAACTGTTTTTT
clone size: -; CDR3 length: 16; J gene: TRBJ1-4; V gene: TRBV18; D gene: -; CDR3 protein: CASSLRTVATNEKLFF; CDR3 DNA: TGTGCCAGCTCACTGAGGACAGTTGCAACTAATGAAAAACTGTTTTTT
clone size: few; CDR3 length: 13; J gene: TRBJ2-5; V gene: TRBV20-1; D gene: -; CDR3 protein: CSASYPGGETQYF; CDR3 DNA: TGCAGTGCTAGTTATCCGGGCGGGGAGACCCAGTACTTC
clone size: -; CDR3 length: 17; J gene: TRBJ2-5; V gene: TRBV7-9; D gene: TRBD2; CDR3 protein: CASSLFGSAGGRETQYF; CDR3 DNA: TGTGCCAGCAGCTTATTTGGATCGGCGGGGGGCCGAGAGACCCAGTACTTC
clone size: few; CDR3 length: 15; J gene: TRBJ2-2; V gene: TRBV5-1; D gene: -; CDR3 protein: CASSLRRTNTGELFF; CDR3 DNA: TGCGCCAGCAGCCTGCGGCGGACGAACACCGGGGAGCTGTTTTTT
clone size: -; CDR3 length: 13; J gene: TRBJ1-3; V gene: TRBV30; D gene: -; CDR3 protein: CAWSVGVGNTIYF; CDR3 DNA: TGTGCCTGGAGTGTGGGAGTGGGAAACACCATATATTTT
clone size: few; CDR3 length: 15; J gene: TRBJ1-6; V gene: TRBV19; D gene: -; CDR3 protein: CASLPRDRDNSPLHF; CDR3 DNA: TGTGCCAGCCTGCCCCGGGACCGCGATAATTCACCCCTCCACTTT
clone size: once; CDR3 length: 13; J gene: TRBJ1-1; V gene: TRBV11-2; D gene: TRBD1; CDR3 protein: CASSADRADEAFF; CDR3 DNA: TGTGCCAGCAGCGCCGACAGGGCGGATGAAGCTTTCTTT
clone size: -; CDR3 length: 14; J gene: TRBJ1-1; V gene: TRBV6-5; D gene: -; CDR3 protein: CASIKEAVGTEAFF; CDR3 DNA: TGTGCCAGCATCAAAGAGGCAGTTGGCACTGAAGCTTTCTTT
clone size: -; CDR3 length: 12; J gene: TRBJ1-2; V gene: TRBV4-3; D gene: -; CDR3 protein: CASSQDSGGYTF; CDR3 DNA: TGCGCCAGCAGCCAAGACTCCGGTGGCTACACCTTC
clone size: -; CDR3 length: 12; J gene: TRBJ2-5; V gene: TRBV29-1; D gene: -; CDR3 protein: CSVGEGGETQYF; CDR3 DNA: TGCAGCGTTGGAGAGGGGGGAGAGACCCAGTACTTC